This T cell receptor (beta chain) came from a study of cytomegalovirus exposure and HLA in healthy donors. As to this clone: Its antigen is as yet unknown.

Study-wide results and limits: The study listed under 200 cytomegalovirus-associated TCR beta chains. CMV serostatus alone was available as immune exposure information.

This CDR3 is 14 amino acids long. Trimming left V 6 bases short and J 4 bases short, with 15 bases between. Germline CDR1 reads LNHDA; CDR2 reads SQIVND (reference sequence). PCR primers comprised 60 Vbeta and 13 Jbeta primers. The repertoire was sequenced with immunoSEQ multiplex PCR; TCRdb's copy has only in-frame clones and lacks some. This table holds 150,000 to 200,000 clones, 65% to 85% found once. J is TRBJ1-1 and V is TRBV19, with D perhaps TRBD1 (6 bases). Sample: PBMCs. The TCR sequence derives from a man aged 40-49 years in good health and CMV-seropositive. The CDR3 sequence: CASRGFSGATEAFF. The CDR3 DNA reads as TGTGCCAGTAGGGGGTTCTCAGGGGCCACTGAAGCTTTCTTT.